This TCR beta chain derives from a study of cytomegalovirus exposure and HLA in healthy donors. Study conclusions and caveats: A later analysis linked around 17,000 TCR beta sequences to HLA alleles at 0.05 false discovery rate. Later analysis associated a missense DCLRE1C variant with TCR beta V- and J-gene trimming. About 87% or about 30% of the time was how often most TCR beta V segments were productive, according to an earlier analysis.

In the case of this clone: Its cognate antigen is unknown.

It was with 60 Vbeta and 13 Jbeta primers that the PCR ran. Measured with immunoSEQ multiplex PCR; TCRdb has only the in-frame clones, and not every one. This sample has 200,000 to 250,000 clones, with 70% to 80% found just once. The CDR3 is made up of 15 amino acids. CDR1 is SEHNR, CDR2 FQNEAQ, per germline (reference sequence). V lost 3 bases and J lost 5; bases outside the gene matches: 3. This TCR was sampled from a young woman in good health and CMV-seronegative. Sequencing was done on a sample of PBMCs. The genes are TRBV7-9 and TRBJ2-3; 12 nucleotides align to TRBD2. The DNA for the CDR3 is TGTGCCAGCAGCTTTAGACTAGCGGGAGTAGATACGCAGTATTTT. This codes for CASSFRLAGVDTQYF.